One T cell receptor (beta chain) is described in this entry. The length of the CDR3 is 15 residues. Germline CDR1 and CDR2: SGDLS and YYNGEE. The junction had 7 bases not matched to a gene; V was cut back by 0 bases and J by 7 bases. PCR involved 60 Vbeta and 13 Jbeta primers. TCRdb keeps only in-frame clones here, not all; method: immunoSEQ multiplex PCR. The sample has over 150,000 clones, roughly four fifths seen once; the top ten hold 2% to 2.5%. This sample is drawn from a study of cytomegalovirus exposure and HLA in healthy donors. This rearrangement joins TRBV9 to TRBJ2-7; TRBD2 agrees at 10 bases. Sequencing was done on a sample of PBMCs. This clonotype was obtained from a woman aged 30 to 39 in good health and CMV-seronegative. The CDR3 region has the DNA TGTGCCAGCAGCGTAGGACAAGCGGGAGGGCGTGAGCAGTACTTC. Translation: CASSVGQAGGREQYF.